A single T cell receptor (beta chain) is shown here with its context. The data derive from a study of technical replicates of blood from several donors. The CDR3 runs 13 residues. The V gene end was trimmed by 6 bases and the J gene end by 1 base; junction bases not matched to a gene: 1. CDR1 is ENHRY, CDR2 SYGVKD, per germline. TCRdb's table, derived via immunoSEQ multiplex PCR, lists solely in-frame clones and lacks some. Of more than 65,000 clones in the sample, approximately 94% were seen once. The V call is TRBV10-3, the J call TRBJ2-5; 8 positions agree with TRBD1. The TCR originated in a human donor in good health. Sequenced sample: T cells isolated from PBMCs. The CDR3 nucleotides are TGTGCCATCAGAGGACAGGGCCAAGAGACCCAGTACTTC. This gives the protein CAIRGQGQETQYF.